This record concerns one T cell receptor (beta chain) sequence. Germline V gene sequence: CDR1 MNHEY, CDR2 SVGAGI. The CDR3 has 13 amino acids. Trimming took 7 bases from V and 4 from J; bases not matched to a gene: 4. The data originate from a study of blood T cell repertoires in COVID-19. Overall study: PBMCs, B-cell-depleted T cells, or T cells were the source of the cDNA or gDNA that made up the material.

Clones were sequenced by immunoSEQ multiplex PCR, and TCRdb holds only the in-frame ones, with some missing. The table shows roughly 150,000 clones, with 79% occurring only once. Sequencing was carried out using PBMCs or T cells enriched from blood (not recorded which). The rearrangement joins TRBV6-5 to TRBJ1-1, with TRBD1 matching 9 bases. The receptor's source is a woman in her 70s in a cohort exposed to, infected with or recovered from COVID-19 (not recorded which). The CDR3 DNA sequence: TGTGCCAGCACGCGGACAGGGGCCACTGAAGCTTTCTTT. Translation gives CASTRTGATEAFF.